This section outlines one T cell receptor beta chain sequence together with its context. Its cognate antigen is unknown. This CDR3 spans 17 amino acids. CDR1 is SGHAT, CDR2 FQNNGV, per germline. V was clipped by 8 bases and J by 1 base; unmatched bases: 12. This entry belongs to a study of T cell repertoires in cytomegalovirus infection. TCRdb re-analysed the reads in MiXCR, keeping a single row per CDR3 protein. The repertoire holds fewer than 650,000 distinct CDR3 sequences, almost 40% seen once, with more than 40% in the top ten. The receptor was isolated from a human donor in good health (CMV status not recorded). Some clones in this sample may be carry-over from other donors' samples. The sample here was cultured PBMCs, taken from culture after CMV antigen stimulation. The rearrangement links TRBV11-2 to TRBJ2-4; TRBD2 agrees at 9 bases. The DNA for the CDR3 is TGTGCCAGCGGCATGGGGGGGAGCGGGGGGGCCAAAAACATTCAGTACTTC. Amino acids: CASGMGGSGGAKNIQYF.